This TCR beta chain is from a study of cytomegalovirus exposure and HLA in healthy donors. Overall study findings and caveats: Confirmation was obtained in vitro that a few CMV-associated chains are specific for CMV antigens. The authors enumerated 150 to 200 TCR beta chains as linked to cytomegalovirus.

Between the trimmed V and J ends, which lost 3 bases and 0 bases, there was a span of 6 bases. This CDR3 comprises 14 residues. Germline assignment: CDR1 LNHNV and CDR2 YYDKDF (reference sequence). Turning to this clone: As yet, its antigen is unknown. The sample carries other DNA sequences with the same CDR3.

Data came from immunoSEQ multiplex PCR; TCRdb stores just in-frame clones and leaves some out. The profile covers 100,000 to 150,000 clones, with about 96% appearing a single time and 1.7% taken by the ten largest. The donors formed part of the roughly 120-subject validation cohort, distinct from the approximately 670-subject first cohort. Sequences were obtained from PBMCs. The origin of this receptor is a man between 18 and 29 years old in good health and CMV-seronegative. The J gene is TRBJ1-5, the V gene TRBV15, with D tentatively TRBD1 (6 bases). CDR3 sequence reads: CATSRDSSNQPQHF. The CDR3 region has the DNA TGTGCCACCAGCAGGGACAGTAGCAATCAGCCCCAGCATTTT.